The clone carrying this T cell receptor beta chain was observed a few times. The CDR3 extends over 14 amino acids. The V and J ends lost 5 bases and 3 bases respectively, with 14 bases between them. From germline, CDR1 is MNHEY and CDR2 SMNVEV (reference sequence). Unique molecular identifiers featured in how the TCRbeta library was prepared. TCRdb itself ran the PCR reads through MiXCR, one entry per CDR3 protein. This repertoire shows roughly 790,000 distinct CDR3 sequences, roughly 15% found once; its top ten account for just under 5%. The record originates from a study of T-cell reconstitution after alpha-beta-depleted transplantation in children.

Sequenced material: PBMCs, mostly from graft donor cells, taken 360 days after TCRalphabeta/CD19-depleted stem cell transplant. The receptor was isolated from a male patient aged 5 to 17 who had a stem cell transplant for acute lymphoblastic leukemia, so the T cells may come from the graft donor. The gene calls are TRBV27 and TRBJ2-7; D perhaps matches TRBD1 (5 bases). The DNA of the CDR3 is TGTGCCAGCAGTACAGGTGGGTTCTTCTACGAGCAGTACTTC. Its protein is CASSTGGFFYEQYF.